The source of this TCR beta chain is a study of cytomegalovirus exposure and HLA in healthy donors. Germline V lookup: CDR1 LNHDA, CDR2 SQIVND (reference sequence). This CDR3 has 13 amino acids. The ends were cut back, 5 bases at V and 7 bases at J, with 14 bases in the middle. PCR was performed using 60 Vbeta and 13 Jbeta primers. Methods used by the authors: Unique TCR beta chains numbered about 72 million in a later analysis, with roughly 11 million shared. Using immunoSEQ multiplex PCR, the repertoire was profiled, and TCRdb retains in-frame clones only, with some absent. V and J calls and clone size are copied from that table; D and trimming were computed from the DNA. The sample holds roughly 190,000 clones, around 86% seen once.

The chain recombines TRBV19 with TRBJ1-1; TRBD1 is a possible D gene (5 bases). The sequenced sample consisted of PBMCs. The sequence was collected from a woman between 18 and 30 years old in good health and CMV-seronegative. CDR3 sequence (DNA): TGTGCCAGTAGTTCAAGGGGTGTAGGTGAAGCTTTCTTT. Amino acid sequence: CASSSRGVGEAFF.